This TCR beta chain was observed in a study of T cell responses to AZD1222 COVID-19 vaccine. A note on this clone: The antigen is not known.

The CDR3 consists of 13 residues. Germline assignment: CDR1 MDHEN and CDR2 SYDVKM. V dropped 8 bases and J dropped 6; count of bases not matched to a gene: 9. Profiling relied on immunoSEQ multiplex PCR, and the TCRdb table lists in-frame clones only, not all of them. In the table there are some 150,000 clones, roughly 91% of which are singletons. Study-level findings and limits: Clonal diversity may have been underestimated in mostly white British donors. Samples come after the peak T cell response, not at day 14.

This sequence joins TRBV28 and TRBJ1-1; the match to TRBD1 covers 7 bases. The material was peripheral blood, obtained on day 0 of AZD1222 vaccination. The sequence was obtained from an adult in good health. The CDR3 loop is CASLPRDSSEAFF. The CDR3 region has the DNA TGTGCCAGCCTCCCTCGGGACAGCTCTGAAGCTTTCTTT.